The next 9 T cell receptor beta chains were all read from a single sample in a study of T cell repertoires in cytomegalovirus infection (dated by TCRdb to between 2018 and 2021). Sequencing relied on an Illumina HiSeq 1500. The public reads were reprocessed in TCRdb via fastp at Q25 and MiXCR, keeping in-frame beta chains. All rows with the same CDR3 protein become a single entry with the most common DNA and genes. For this sample there are 350,000 to 550,000 distinct CDR3 sequences; approximately 30% appear just once. Approximately 15% of the sample comes from the top ten. Specimen: PBMCs. These receptors originate from a human donor in good health (CMV status not recorded). Some clones in this sample may be carry-over from other donors' samples.

V is TRBV19 and J is TRBJ2-1; D may be TRBD1 or TRBD2 (5 bases each). This CDR3 is built from 12 residues. Germline CDR1 LNHDA, CDR2 SQIVND (reference sequence). The germline V and J ends were trimmed by 5 bases and 9 bases, with 11 bases remaining between them. CDR3 residues: CASSWVGAEQFF. CDR3 bases: TGTGCCAGTAGTTGGGTCGGGGCTGAGCAGTTCTTC.

Only a few counts were recorded for this clonotype. CDR3 in amino acids: CASSMEQGARSQPQHF. The CDR3 DNA sequence: TGTGCCAGTAGTATGGAACAGGGGGCCCGGAGCCAGCCCCAGCATTTT. The V call is TRBV19, the J call TRBJ1-5, with 9 bases aligning to TRBD1. CDR3 length: 16 amino acids. V was clipped by 3 bases and J by 7 bases; unmatched bases: 10. Germline CDR1 is LNHDA and CDR2 is SQIVND (reference sequence).

This clonotype was picked up many times. The chain employs TRBV7-8 and TRBJ2-3, with 12 positions matching TRBD2. J gave up 5 bases and V 0 bases, and 6 bases lay outside the gene matches. The CDR3 sequence is 17 residues long. Germline CDR1 reads SGHVS; CDR2 reads FQNEAQ. CDR3 bases: TGTGCCAGCAGCTTAGCTGGCCTAGCGGGGGGGAGAGATACGCAGTATTTT. Its translation is CASSLAGLAGGRDTQYF.

This sequence joins TRBV3-1 and TRBJ2-1; D might be TRBD1 (9 bases). Germline CDR1 reads LGHDT; CDR2 reads YNNKEL (reference sequence). The CDR3 sequence is 16 residues long. Trimming pared 0 bases from V and 6 bases from J, leaving 15 bases between. DNA of the CDR3: TGTGCCAGCAGCCAAGATAGCGGGACAGGGTTCAATGAGCAGTTCTTC. Protein product: CASSQDSGTGFNEQFF.

This clonotype was recorded at least ten times. The rearrangement links TRBV11-2 to TRBJ2-3; a possible D gene is TRBD2 (6 bases). This CDR3 comprises 15 residues. CDR1 and CDR2 (germline): SGHAT, FQNNGV. Trimming removed 4 bases at V and 0 bases at J, with 11 bases between. CDR3 region: CASSSKRVSTDTQYF. DNA of the CDR3: TGTGCCAGCAGCTCCAAGCGGGTTAGCACAGATACGCAGTATTTT. The full variable domain, in which reference TRBV11-2 and TRBJ2-3 provide the parts outside the CDR3, is EAGVAQSPRYKIIEKRQSVAFWCNPISGHATLYWYQQILGQGPKLLIQFQNNGVVDDSQLPKDRFSAERLKGVDSTLKIQPAKLEDSAVYLCASSSKRVSTDTQYFGPGTRLTVL.

The rearrangement uses TRBV7-6 and TRBJ2-7; tentative D call: TRBD1 (5 bases). The CDR3 spans 14 residues. The germline CDR1 and CDR2 sequences are SGHVS and FNYEAQ. The V end lost 5 bases, the J end lost 3 bases, and 14 bases lay between the germline ends. CDR3 in amino acids: CASSKTDTGYEQYF. The CDR3, as DNA: TGTGCCAGCAGCAAAACCGACACAGGCTACGAGCAGTACTTC.

Details on this clonotype: The conserved phenylalanine or tryptophan is not found at the CDR3 terminus, so this likely reflects a read error. The CDR3 reads CASSLAQKTSGGADAYNEQFL. CDR3 DNA: TGTGCCAGCAGTTTAGCGCAGAAGACTAGCGGGGGGGCAGACGCCTACAATGAGCAGTTCTTA. The chain combines TRBV12-3 or TRBV12-4 with TRBJ2-1; 14 bases align to TRBD2. This CDR3 is 21 amino acids long. With V trimmed by 0 bases and J by 2 bases, 12 bases remained unmatched.

This clonotype was counted a single time. The rearrangement joins TRBV20-1 to TRBJ2-1; TRBD2 is a possible D gene (5 bases). V was shortened by 6 bases and J by 11 bases, with 11 bases between the two germline ends. The V gene's germline CDR1 is DFQATT and CDR2 SNEGSKA (reference sequence). CDR3 length: 10 amino acids. In DNA, the CDR3 is TGCAGTGCCATGGAGCGGAAGCAGTTCTTC. It codes for CSAMERKQFF.

A word on this clonotype: Its ends do not fully match the called genes, so a read error is possible. This chain joins TRBV14 and TRBJ2-5; D is possibly TRBD2 (5 bases). Germline CDR1 reads SGHDN; CDR2 reads FVKESK. The CDR3 extends over 13 amino acids. CDR3 DNA: TGTGCCAGCAGCCAGGAGTGGTGGGAGACCCAGAACTTC. Translated, it gives CASSQEWWETQNF.